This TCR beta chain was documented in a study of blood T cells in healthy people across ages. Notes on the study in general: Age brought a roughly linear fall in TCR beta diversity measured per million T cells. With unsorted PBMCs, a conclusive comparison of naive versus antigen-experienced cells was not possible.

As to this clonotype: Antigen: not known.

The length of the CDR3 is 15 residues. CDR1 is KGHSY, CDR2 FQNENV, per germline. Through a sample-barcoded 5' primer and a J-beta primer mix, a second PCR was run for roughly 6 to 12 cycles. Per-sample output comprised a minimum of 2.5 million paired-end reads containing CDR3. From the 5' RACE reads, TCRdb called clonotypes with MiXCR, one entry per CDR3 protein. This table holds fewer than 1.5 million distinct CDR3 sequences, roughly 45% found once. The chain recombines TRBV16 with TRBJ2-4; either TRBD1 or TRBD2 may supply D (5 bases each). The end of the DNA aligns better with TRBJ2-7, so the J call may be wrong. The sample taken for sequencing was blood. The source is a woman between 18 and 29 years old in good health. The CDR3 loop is CASSQFFGTDYEQYF. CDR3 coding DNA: TGTGCCAGCAGCCAATTCTTTGGGACGGACTACGAGCAGTACTTC.